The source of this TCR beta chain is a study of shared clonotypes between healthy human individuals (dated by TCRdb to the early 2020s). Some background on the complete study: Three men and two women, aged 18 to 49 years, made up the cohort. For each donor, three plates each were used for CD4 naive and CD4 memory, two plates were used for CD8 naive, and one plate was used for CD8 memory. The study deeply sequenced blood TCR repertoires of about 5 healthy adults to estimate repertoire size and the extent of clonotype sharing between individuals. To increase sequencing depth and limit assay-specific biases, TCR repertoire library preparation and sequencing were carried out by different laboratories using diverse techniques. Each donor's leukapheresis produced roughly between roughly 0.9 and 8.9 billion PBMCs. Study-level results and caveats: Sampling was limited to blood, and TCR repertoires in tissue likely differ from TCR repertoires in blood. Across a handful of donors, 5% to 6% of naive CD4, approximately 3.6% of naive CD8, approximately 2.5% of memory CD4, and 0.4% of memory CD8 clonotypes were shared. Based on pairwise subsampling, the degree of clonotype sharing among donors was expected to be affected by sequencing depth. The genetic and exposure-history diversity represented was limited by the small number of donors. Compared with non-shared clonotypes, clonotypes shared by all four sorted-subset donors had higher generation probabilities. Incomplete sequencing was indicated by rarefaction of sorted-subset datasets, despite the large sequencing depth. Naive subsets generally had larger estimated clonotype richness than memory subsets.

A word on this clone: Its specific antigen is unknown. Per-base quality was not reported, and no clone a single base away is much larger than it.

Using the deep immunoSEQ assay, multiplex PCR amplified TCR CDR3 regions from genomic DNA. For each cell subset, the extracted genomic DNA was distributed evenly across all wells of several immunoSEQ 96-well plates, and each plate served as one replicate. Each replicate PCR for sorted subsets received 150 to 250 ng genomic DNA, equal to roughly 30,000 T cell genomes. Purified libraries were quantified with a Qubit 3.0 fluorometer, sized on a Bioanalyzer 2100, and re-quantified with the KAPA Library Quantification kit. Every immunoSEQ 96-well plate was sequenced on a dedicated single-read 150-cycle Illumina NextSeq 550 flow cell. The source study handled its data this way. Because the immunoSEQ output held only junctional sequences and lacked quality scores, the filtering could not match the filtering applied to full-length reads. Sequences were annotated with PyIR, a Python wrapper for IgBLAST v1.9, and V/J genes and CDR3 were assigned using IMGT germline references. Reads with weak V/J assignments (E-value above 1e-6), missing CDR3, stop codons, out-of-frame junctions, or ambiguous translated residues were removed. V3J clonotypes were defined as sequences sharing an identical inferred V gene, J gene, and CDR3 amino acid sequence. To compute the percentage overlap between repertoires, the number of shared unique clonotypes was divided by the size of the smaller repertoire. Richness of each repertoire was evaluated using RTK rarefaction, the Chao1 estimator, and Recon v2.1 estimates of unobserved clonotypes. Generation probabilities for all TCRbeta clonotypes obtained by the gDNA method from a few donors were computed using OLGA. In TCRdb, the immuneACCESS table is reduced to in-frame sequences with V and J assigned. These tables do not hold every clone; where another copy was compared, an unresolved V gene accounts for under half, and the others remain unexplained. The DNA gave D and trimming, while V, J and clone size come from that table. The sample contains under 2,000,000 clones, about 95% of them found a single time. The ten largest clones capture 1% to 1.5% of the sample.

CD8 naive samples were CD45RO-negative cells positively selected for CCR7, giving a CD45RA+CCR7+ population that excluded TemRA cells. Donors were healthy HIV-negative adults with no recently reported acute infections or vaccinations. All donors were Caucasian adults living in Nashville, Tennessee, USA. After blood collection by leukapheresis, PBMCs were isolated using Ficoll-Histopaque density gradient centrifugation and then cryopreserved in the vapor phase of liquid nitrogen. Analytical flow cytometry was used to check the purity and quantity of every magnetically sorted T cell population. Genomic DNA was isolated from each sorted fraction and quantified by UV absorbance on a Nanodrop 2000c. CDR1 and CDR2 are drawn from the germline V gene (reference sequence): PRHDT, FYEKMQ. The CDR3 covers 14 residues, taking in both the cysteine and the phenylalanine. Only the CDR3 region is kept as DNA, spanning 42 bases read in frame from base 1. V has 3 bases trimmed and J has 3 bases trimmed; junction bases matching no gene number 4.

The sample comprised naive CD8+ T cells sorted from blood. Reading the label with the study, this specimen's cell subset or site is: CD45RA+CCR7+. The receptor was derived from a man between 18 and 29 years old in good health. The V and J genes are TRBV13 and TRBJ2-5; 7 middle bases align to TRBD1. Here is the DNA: TGTGCCAGCAGCTTTCCTGACAGGGAAGAGACCCAGTACTTC. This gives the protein CASSFPDREETQYF.